The source of this TCR beta chain is a study of T cell responses to AZD1222 COVID-19 vaccine. Whole-study findings and limits: At study baseline, merely roughly 6 AZD1222 recipients were seropositive. It should be noted that donors were predominantly white British and more often female, and clonal diversity was possibly underestimated. Elevations in Spike-specific TCR breadth and depth followed administration of two AZD1222 doses.

TCRdb's copy holds only in-frame clones and misses some; the assay was immunoSEQ multiplex PCR. Altogether more than 150,000 clones are present, approximately 94% being singletons, with the ten largest covering about 9.3%. Comment on this clone: The antigen is unknown.

CDR3 length equals 14 residues. Trimming shortened V by 0 bases and J by 9 bases, and 11 bases separated the two germline ends. Germline V gene data show CDR1 as SGHDN and CDR2 as FVKESK. The sequence derives from an adult in good health. Specimen: peripheral blood, collected on day 0 of AZD1222 vaccination. The chain recombines TRBV14 with TRBJ2-2; no clear D. Here the CDR3 DNA reads TGTGCCAGCAGCCAAGATCTGAGATCCCGGGAGCTGTTTTTT. This encodes CASSQDLRSRELFF.